The 21 T cell receptor beta chains listed next were all sequenced from one sample in a study of cytomegalovirus exposure and HLA in healthy donors. Method: immunoSEQ multiplex PCR; TCRdb's copy keeps in-frame clones and lacks some. This sample carries 120,000 or so clones, 80% to 90% of them seen once, and the ten largest clones take approximately 1.1%. The sequenced sample was PBMCs. The receptors shown here come from a woman under 30 in good health and CMV-seronegative.

In this sample, this clone turned up once. This chain links TRBV7-2 with TRBJ2-5; 10 bases are shared with TRBD2. Per the germline V gene, CDR1 is SGHTA and CDR2 is FQGNSA. CDR3 length equals 14 residues. V lost 5 bases, J lost 2 bases, and 2 bases stayed unmatched. As DNA, the CDR3 is TGTGCCAGCAGCCTACTAGCGGGGCAAGAGACCCAGTACTTC. It translates to CASSLLAGQETQYF.

The gene calls are TRBV6-5 and TRBJ2-3; 8 bases align to TRBD1. Germline V CDR1 and CDR2: MNHEY, SVGAGI. Unmatched junction bases numbered 13, after V lost 10 bases and J lost 4 bases. This CDR3 is built from 15 residues. Here the CDR3 reads CATGGQGALSDTQYF. CDR3 bases: TGTGCCACCGGGGGTCAGGGGGCGTTGTCAGATACGCAGTATTTT.

The rearrangement uses TRBV14 and TRBJ2-6; D may be TRBD1 (6 bases). The CDR3 has 20 amino acids. Germline assignment: CDR1 SGHDN and CDR2 FVKESK. V was cut by 3 bases and J by 0 bases, with 21 bases left in between. The CDR3 DNA reads TGTGCCAGCAGCCACAGGAATAGTTGGGACAAAAGCTCTGGGGCCAACGTCCTGACTTTC. This codes for CASSHRNSWDKSSGANVLTF.

The chain carries TRBV27 and TRBJ2-7; perhaps TRBD1 as D (6 bases). V shed 5 bases and J shed 2 bases, with 13 bases lying between them. The germline CDR1 and CDR2 sequences are MNHEY and SMNVEV (reference sequence). CDR3 length equals 14 residues. The CDR3 reads CASSPWTAAYEQYF. The DNA of the CDR3 is TGTGCCAGCAGTCCTTGGACAGCAGCCTACGAGCAGTACTTC.

The rearrangement joins TRBV28 to TRBJ2-7, with 10 bases lining up with TRBD2. The CDR3 sequence is 14 residues long. In germline, CDR1 is MDHEN, CDR2 SYDVKM. V shed 2 bases and J 5 bases; nucleotides not matched to a gene: 3. The CDR3 DNA reads as TGTGCCAGCAGTTTAGGTCTAGCGGGAGACGAGCAGTACTTC. This sequence encodes CASSLGLAGDEQYF.

The rearrangement joins TRBV7-2 to TRBJ2-2, with TRBD1 matching 9 bases. Germline assignment: CDR1 SGHTA and CDR2 FQGNSA. After removal of 6 bases from V and 4 bases from J, the junction contained 6 bases not matched to a gene. The CDR3 totals 15 residues. The CDR3 bases are TGTGCCAGCAGTTCCGGGACAGGGTCCACCGGGGAGCTGTTTTTT. Translation: CASSSGTGSTGELFF.

This clone was picked up one time. The gene calls are TRBV29-1 and TRBJ2-2; possibly TRBD1 for D (6 bases). This CDR3 is 13 amino acids long. The ends were cut back, 4 bases at V and 5 bases at J, with 11 bases in the middle. Germline CDR1 SQVTM, CDR2 ANQGSEA. This CDR3 reads CSVAGERTGELFF. For the CDR3, the DNA is TGCAGCGTTGCAGGGGAGAGAACCGGGGAGCTGTTTTTT.

This chain uses TRBV5-6 with TRBJ1-1, with D hard to call. The CDR3 is 13 residues long. V lost 0 bases and J lost 4, with 7 bases in between. CDR1 is SGHDT, CDR2 YYEEEE, per germline. CDR3 DNA: TGTGCCAGCAGCTTGGCAGGTGTCACTGAAGCTTTCTTT. Its translation: CASSLAGVTEAFF.

This sequence joins TRBV20-1 and TRBJ2-7; D gene unclear. V was shortened by 3 bases and J by 9 bases, with 9 bases between the two germline ends. The CDR3 is 10 amino acids. Germline V CDR1 and CDR2: DFQATT, SNEGSKA (reference sequence). The CDR3 DNA reads as TGCAGTGCTAGCGTAAACGGGCAGTACTTC. Translating gives CSASVNGQYF.

The rearrangement links TRBV18 to TRBJ1-4, with D tentatively TRBD1 (5 bases). Germline CDR1 KGHSH, CDR2 LQKENI. This CDR3 contains 14 residues. Trimming pared 2 bases from V and 8 bases from J, leaving 12 bases between. The CDR3 bases are TGTGCCAGCTCACCAGGAGGGGTTCGGGAAAAACTGTTTTTT. The encoded protein is CASSPGGVREKLFF.

The J gene is TRBJ1-3, the V gene TRBV7-9; D call uncertain. The ends were cut back, 3 bases at V and 4 bases at J, with 7 bases in the middle. CDR1 and CDR2 (germline): SEHNR, FQNEAQ (reference sequence). The length of the CDR3 is 13 residues. The CDR3 here is CASSLAVGNTIYF. DNA of the CDR3: TGTGCCAGCAGCTTGGCAGTAGGAAACACCATATATTTT.

This chain connects TRBV11-2 to TRBJ1-1, with unresolved D. The CDR3 has 15 amino acids. CDR1 SGHAT and CDR2 FQNNGV come from the germline V gene. Trimming removed 5 bases at V and 0 bases at J, with 13 bases between. In DNA, the CDR3 is TGTGCCAGCAGCCCCCAGGAGGGAGTGAACACTGAAGCTTTCTTT. Translated: CASSPQEGVNTEAFF.

The chain couples TRBV27 to TRBJ1-4; TRBD1 agrees at 7 bases. V lost 1 base, J lost 8 bases, and 13 bases stayed unmatched. This CDR3 is built from 17 residues. The germline gives CDR1 MNHEY, CDR2 SMNVEV (reference sequence). In DNA, the CDR3 is TGTGCCAGCAGTTTATTTCCCCTCGGGGACAGATCCGAAAAACTGTTTTTT. It encodes CASSLFPLGDRSEKLFF. Combining the CDR3 with reference TRBV27 and TRBJ1-4 gives the whole variable domain EAQVTQNPRYLITVTGKKLTVTCSQNMNHEYMSWYRQDPGLGLRQIYYSMNVEVTDKGDVPEGYKVSRKEKRNFPLILESPSPNQTSLYFCASSLFPLGDRSEKLFFGSGTQLSVL.

This clone was detected a few times. This rearrangement joins TRBV7-8 to TRBJ1-5; D remains ambiguous. Germline CDR1 SGHVS, CDR2 FQNEAQ. The CDR3 runs 13 residues. V shed 2 bases and J shed 10 bases, with 12 bases lying between them. The CDR3 DNA reads as TGTGCCAGCAGCTTAAGCCAGGCCACCCCCCAGCATTTT. Amino acids: CASSLSQATPQHF.

The rearrangement joins TRBV6-1 to TRBJ1-3; perhaps TRBD1 as D (5 bases). V lost 4 bases and J lost 0, with 13 bases in between. The CDR3 has 16 amino acids. The germline V gene has CDR1 MNHNS and CDR2 SASEGT. The chain's CDR3 is CASSVWGDYSGNTIYF. CDR3 in DNA: TGTGCCAGCAGTGTTTGGGGGGACTACTCTGGAAACACCATATATTTT.

V and J are TRBV27 and TRBJ1-1; a possible D gene is TRBD1 (6 bases). The CDR3 extends over 17 amino acids. V was cut by 1 base and J by 2 bases, with 17 bases left in between. Germline loops: CDR1 MNHEY, CDR2 SMNVEV (reference sequence). CDR3 loop: CASSLLQGQGRNTEAFF. The CDR3 DNA reads TGTGCCAGCAGTTTATTGCAGGGGCAGGGGAGAAACACTGAAGCTTTCTTT.

The chain carries TRBV7-2 and TRBJ2-1; 10 bases map to TRBD2. The CDR3 has 16 amino acids. From germline, CDR1 is SGHTA and CDR2 FQGNSA. Unmatched junction bases numbered 7, after V lost 4 bases and J lost 4 bases. CDR3 amino acids: CASSSRAGGLYNEQFF. CDR3 coding DNA: TGTGCCAGCAGCTCCCGAGCGGGAGGGTTATACAATGAGCAGTTCTTC.

There are a few counts of this clone. This chain links TRBV30 with TRBJ1-3; 7 bases fit TRBD1. V was pared by 0 bases and J by 3 bases, with 5 bases of the junction left unmatched. Germline assignment: CDR1 GTSNPN and CDR2 SVGIG (reference sequence). CDR3 size: 15 residues. CDR3 loop: CAWSVTGAVGNTIYF. The CDR3 coding sequence is TGTGCCTGGAGTGTCACAGGGGCGGTTGGAAACACCATATATTTT.

V gene TRBV4-1 combines with J gene TRBJ1-5; no definite D call. Trimming removed 0 bases at V and 9 bases at J, with 9 bases between. Germline values: CDR1 MGHRA, CDR2 YSYEKL. CDR3 length: 13 residues. CDR3 sequence reads: CASSQETERPQHF. CDR3 DNA sequence: TGCGCCAGCAGCCAAGAAACGGAGAGGCCCCAGCATTTT.

J is TRBJ2-7 and V is TRBV7-8; 10 bases match TRBD2. Trimming at V came to 0 bases and at J to 1 base, leaving 0 bases not matched to a gene. The germline gives CDR1 SGHVS, CDR2 FQNEAQ. The length of the CDR3 is 15 residues. The CDR3 bases are TGTGCCAGCAGCTTAGCTAGCGGGGGGTCCTACGAGCAGTACTTC. Translation: CASSLASGGSYEQYF.

J is TRBJ2-7 and V is TRBV10-3, with 8 bases identical to TRBD1. The CDR3 length is 16 residues. V was pared by 0 bases and J by 7 bases, with 11 bases of the junction left unmatched. The germline CDR1 and CDR2 sequences are ENHRY and SYGVKD. The DNA for the CDR3 is TGTGCCATCAGTGAGTCTTTGTTTCAGGGGGCCGGGGAGCAGTACTTC. Protein sequence: CAISESLFQGAGEQYF.